Listed below are T cell receptor beta chains from one sample, sequenced in a study of spatial heterogeneity in lung cancer. In TCRdb, the 5' RACE reads were re-called with MiXCR into one record per CDR3 protein. Seen here are more than 60,000 distinct CDR3 sequences, 6.3% observed once, and the top ten hold roughly 14%. The specimen comprised PBMCs, sampled at surgery. These receptors all come from a female donor with early-stage non-small cell lung cancer. The CDR3 runs from the conserved cysteine through the conserved F or W. Fields, in order: clone size, D gene, J gene, CDR3 length, V gene, CDR3 DNA, CDR3 protein. D genes are given only for firm matches. Some rows mark clone size as missing; the rest say once, few, many or name a class of expanded clone.

size: .
D: .
J: TRBJ1-2
length: 11
V: TRBV29-1
DNA: TGCAGCGTTGACGGTCGCTATGGCTACACCTTC
CDR3: CSVDGRYGYTF

size: many
D: TRBD1
J: TRBJ2-5
length: 15
V: TRBV28
DNA: TGTGCCAGCAGTATTCCCACAGGGGGCGCAGAGACCCAGTACTTC
CDR3: CASSIPTGGAETQYF

size: once
D: .
J: TRBJ1-5
length: 14
V: TRBV19
DNA: TGTGCCAGTAGTATCGGTCCGATCAATCAGCCCCAGCATTTT
CDR3: CASSIGPINQPQHF

size: .
D: TRBD2
J: TRBJ2-1
length: 15
V: TRBV28
DNA: TGTGCCAGCAGTGGGCCGGGACTAGCGAGAGGGGGGCAGTTCTTC
CDR3: CASSGPGLARGGQFF

size: few
D: .
J: TRBJ1-2
length: 14
V: TRBV7-9
DNA: TGTGCCAGCAGCGCAAGGTCGGGCCACTATGGCTACACCTTC
CDR3: CASSARSGHYGYTF

size: few
D: .
J: TRBJ1-2
length: 13
V: TRBV20-1
DNA: TGCAGTGCTAGTATGTCTGGAGGCTATGGCTACACCTTC
CDR3: CSASMSGGYGYTF

size: .
D: .
J: TRBJ1-5
length: 13
V: TRBV19
DNA: TGTGCCAGTAGTATTTCTAGCAATCAGCCCCAGCATTTT
CDR3: CASSISSNQPQHF

size: .
D: .
J: TRBJ1-1
length: 16
V: TRBV12-3/TRBV12-4
DNA: TGTGCCAGCAGCTCCCTCTTCGACAGTTTGAACACTGAAGCTTTCTTT
CDR3: CASSSLFDSLNTEAFF

size: many
D: .
J: TRBJ1-5
length: 14
V: TRBV4-1
DNA: TGCGCCAGCAGCCAAGAGGGAGGGAATCAGCCCCAGCATTTT
CDR3: CASSQEGGNQPQHF

size: many
D: TRBD1
J: TRBJ1-2
length: 14
V: TRBV20-1
DNA: TGCAGTGCCGTCCCGGGACAGGGGTACTATGGCTACACCTTC
CDR3: CSAVPGQGYYGYTF

size: few
D: .
J: TRBJ2-1
length: 13
V: TRBV2
DNA: TGTGCCAGCAGTGAAATGAGGAACAGTGAGCAGTTCTTC
CDR3: CASSEMRNSEQFF

size: many
D: TRBD1
J: TRBJ2-1
length: 15
V: TRBV28
DNA: TGTGCCAGCACCCCGGGACAGGGCCCCTACAATGAGCAGTTCTTC
CDR3: CASTPGQGPYNEQFF

size: many
D: .
J: TRBJ2-2
length: 15
V: TRBV5-8
DNA: TGTGCCAGCAGCTTGCAGGGGCCGAACACCGGGGAGCTGTTTTTT
CDR3: CASSLQGPNTGELFF

size: .
D: .
J: TRBJ2-1
length: 14
V: TRBV5-1
DNA: TGCGCCAGCAGCTTGAATCCAGGGTCGAATGAGCAGTTCTTC
CDR3: CASSLNPGSNEQFF

size: few
D: TRBD2
J: TRBJ2-7
length: 12
V: TRBV28
DNA: TGTGCCAGCAGGACCGGGGGGTGGGAGCAGTACTTC
CDR3: CASRTGGWEQYF

size: few
D: .
J: TRBJ1-1
length: 18
V: TRBV3-1
DNA: TGTGCCAGCAGCCAAAATTTCCGGAGAATCAGCATGAACACTGAAGCTTTCTTT
CDR3: CASSQNFRRISMNTEAFF

size: many
D: TRBD1
J: TRBJ2-3
length: 15
V: TRBV20-1
DNA: TGCAGTGCTGGCTGGACAGGCGAGGTGGCAGATACGCAGTATTTT
CDR3: CSAGWTGEVADTQYF

size: .
D: TRBD2
J: TRBJ2-1
length: 19
V: TRBV7-2
DNA: TGTGCCAGCAGCCCGGGTGGACTAGCGGGAGTATCCGATATCTATGAGCAGTTCTTC
CDR3: CASSPGGLAGVSDIYEQFF

size: .
D: .
J: TRBJ1-4
length: 15
V: TRBV5-1
DNA: TGCGCCAGCAGCTTGTCGTCTCAGGAGAATGAAAAACTGTTTTTT
CDR3: CASSLSSQENEKLFF

size: many
D: .
J: TRBJ1-5
length: 15
V: TRBV12-3/TRBV12-4
DNA: TGTGCCAGCAGTTTCGGCAGGGTGGGAAATCAGCCCCAGCATTTT
CDR3: CASSFGRVGNQPQHF

size: .
D: TRBD1
J: TRBJ1-2
length: 14
V: TRBV30
DNA: TGTGCCTGGAGTACGGCAGGGGGCTTCTATGGCTACACCTTC
CDR3: CAWSTAGGFYGYTF

size: .
D: .
J: TRBJ1-6
length: 12
V: TRBV12-3/TRBV12-4
DNA: TGTGCCAGCAGGGGACTCGATTCACCCCTCCACTTT
CDR3: CASRGLDSPLHF

size: many
D: .
J: TRBJ1-1
length: 16
V: TRBV5-1
DNA: TGCGCCAGCAGCCTGGGATCCGGGGCCTTGAACACTGAAGCTTTCTTT
CDR3: CASSLGSGALNTEAFF

size: few
D: .
J: TRBJ2-2
length: 15
V: TRBV28
DNA: TGTGCCAGCAGTGCACTTAGGGGTCGGGCCGGGGAGCTGTTTTTT
CDR3: CASSALRGRAGELFF

size: many
D: .
J: TRBJ1-2
length: 13
V: TRBV3-1
DNA: TGTGCCAGCAGCCAAGATAGTAGGCCCGGCTACACCTTC
CDR3: CASSQDSRPGYTF

size: many
D: .
J: TRBJ2-7
length: 15
V: TRBV5-5
DNA: TGTGCCAGCAGCTTGGGGGGACGGGTCTCCTACGAGCAGTACTTC
CDR3: CASSLGGRVSYEQYF

size: many
D: TRBD1
J: TRBJ2-7
length: 14
V: TRBV5-6
DNA: TGTGCCAGCAGGGGGACAGGGGGTGACTACGAGCAGTACTTC
CDR3: CASRGTGGDYEQYF

size: .
D: .
J: TRBJ2-1
length: 14
V: TRBV12-3/TRBV12-4
DNA: TGTGCCAGCAGTCGGGCCGGGACTTCGAATGAGCAGTTCTTC
CDR3: CASSRAGTSNEQFF

size: many
D: .
J: TRBJ2-1
length: 12
V: TRBV29-1
DNA: TGCAGCGCCGGGACACTTTACAATGAGCAGTTCTTC
CDR3: CSAGTLYNEQFF

size: many
D: TRBD2
J: TRBJ2-1
length: 15
V: TRBV7-2
DNA: TGTGCCAGCAGCTTAGAAGGGACTAGCGGGGCCGAGCAGTTCTTC
CDR3: CASSLEGTSGAEQFF

size: .
D: TRBD1
J: TRBJ2-2
length: 15
V: TRBV7-2
DNA: TGTGCCAGCAGCTTCGACAGGGTCAGAACCGGGGAGCTGTTTTTT
CDR3: CASSFDRVRTGELFF

size: .
D: TRBD1
J: TRBJ1-3
length: 14
V: TRBV29-1
DNA: TGCAGCGTTGGAAGGACAGGGGACGGAAACACCATATATTTT
CDR3: CSVGRTGDGNTIYF

size: many
D: TRBD1
J: TRBJ1-5
length: 15
V: TRBV12-3/TRBV12-4
DNA: TGTGCCAGCAGTTTGCGGGACAGGGAGGGTCAGCCCCAGCATTTT
CDR3: CASSLRDREGQPQHF

size: .
D: .
J: TRBJ1-6
length: 15
V: TRBV27
DNA: TGTGCCAGCAGTTTATCGTCAGGGGTGGATTCACCCCTCCACTTT
CDR3: CASSLSSGVDSPLHF

size: many
D: .
J: TRBJ1-2
length: 12
V: TRBV29-1
DNA: TGCAGCGACGCGGGCCTCCGGAATGGCTACACCTTC
CDR3: CSDAGLRNGYTF

size: few
D: TRBD2
J: TRBJ2-7
length: 15
V: TRBV28
DNA: TGTGCCAGCAGTTTTTTTATGTTGGGAGGGAACGAGCAGTACTTC
CDR3: CASSFFMLGGNEQYF

size: many
D: TRBD1
J: TRBJ1-1
length: 14
V: TRBV27
DNA: TGTGCCAGCAGTTTACCAGGGGGCCACACTGAAGCTTTCTTT
CDR3: CASSLPGGHTEAFF

size: .
D: .
J: TRBJ2-4
length: 16
V: TRBV7-3
DNA: TGTGCCAGCAGCCCTGAATGGGAGAGAGCCAAAAACATTCAGTACTTC
CDR3: CASSPEWERAKNIQYF

size: many
D: .
J: TRBJ2-7
length: 10
V: TRBV28
DNA: TGTGCCACCGGGGGTTACGAGCAGTACTTC
CDR3: CATGGYEQYF

size: many
D: TRBD1
J: TRBJ2-2
length: 16
V: TRBV27
DNA: TGTGCCAGCAGTTCCCCCGGGACAGCAAGCCCCGGGGAGCTGTTTTTT
CDR3: CASSSPGTASPGELFF

size: few
D: TRBD1
J: TRBJ1-4
length: 15
V: TRBV2
DNA: TGTGCCAGCAGTGATAGTACAGGGGGCGGCGAAAAACTGTTTTTT
CDR3: CASSDSTGGGEKLFF

size: many
D: .
J: TRBJ1-2
length: 14
V: TRBV28
DNA: TGTGCCAGCGGTCCGCCTCAGGGGTGGCATGGCTACACCTTC
CDR3: CASGPPQGWHGYTF

size: many
D: .
J: TRBJ1-1
length: 16
V: TRBV9
DNA: TGTGCCAGCAGCGTAACTGACAGACCTTCGAACACTGAAGCTTTCTTT
CDR3: CASSVTDRPSNTEAFF

size: many
D: .
J: TRBJ1-2
length: 9
V: TRBV12-3/TRBV12-4
DNA: TGTGCCAGCAGCAAACCGCCAACTTTC
CDR3: CASSKPPTF

size: many
D: .
J: TRBJ1-1
length: 13
V: TRBV10-3
DNA: TGTGCCATCAGTGAACAGGCCCGCACTGAAGCTTTCTTT
CDR3: CAISEQARTEAFF

size: few
D: .
J: TRBJ2-7
length: 11
V: TRBV7-8
DNA: TGTGCCAGCAGCATAACCATCGAGCAGTACTTC
CDR3: CASSITIEQYF

size: many
D: .
J: TRBJ2-2
length: 19
V: TRBV28
DNA: TGTGCCAGCAGCTACGCCGGAGCAGGTCAAGGGGGAAGCACCGGGGAGCTGTTTTTT
CDR3: CASSYAGAGQGGSTGELFF

size: medium-sized
D: .
J: TRBJ1-2
length: 12
V: TRBV2
DNA: TGTGCCAGCAGTGAAGATAGTCCCCCCTACACCTTC
CDR3: CASSEDSPPYTF

size: many
D: TRBD1
J: TRBJ1-5
length: 14
V: TRBV6-6
DNA: TGTGCCAGCAGTTCAGGCCAGGGGGGTTCGGCCCAGCATTTT
CDR3: CASSSGQGGSAQHF

size: few
D: .
J: TRBJ1-1
length: 14
V: TRBV10-3
DNA: TGTGCCATCTCCCTCGGGGCCTCGGACACTGAAGCTTTCTTT
CDR3: CAISLGASDTEAFF